The T cell receptor beta chain under discussion was sequenced for a study of regulatory T cells. Study-level results: In CD3G-deficient patients, conventional CD4+ T cells were enriched for hydrophobic CDR3 residues at positions 6 and 7.

Amplification used 52 TRBV primers and 13 TRBJ primers. Clones were read by immunoSEQ multiplex PCR, and TCRdb kept only the in-frame ones, dropping some. The repertoire holds 25,000 to 35,000 clones, with around 92% as singletons. About this clone: As yet, its antigen is unknown.

Losses at the gene ends were 4 bases for V and 8 bases for J; bases not matched to a gene: 12. There are 15 residues in the CDR3. In germline, CDR1 is MNHEY, CDR2 SMNVEV (reference sequence). This chain uses TRBV27 with TRBJ1-2, with 8 bases lining up with TRBD1. This receptor was taken from a person aged 18 to 29 with CD3G deficiency. What was sequenced was conventional CD4+ T cells sorted from blood. CDR3 loop: CASSSYRDRTVGYTF. The CDR3 DNA is TGTGCCAGCAGTTCATACAGGGACAGGACCGTCGGCTACACCTTC.